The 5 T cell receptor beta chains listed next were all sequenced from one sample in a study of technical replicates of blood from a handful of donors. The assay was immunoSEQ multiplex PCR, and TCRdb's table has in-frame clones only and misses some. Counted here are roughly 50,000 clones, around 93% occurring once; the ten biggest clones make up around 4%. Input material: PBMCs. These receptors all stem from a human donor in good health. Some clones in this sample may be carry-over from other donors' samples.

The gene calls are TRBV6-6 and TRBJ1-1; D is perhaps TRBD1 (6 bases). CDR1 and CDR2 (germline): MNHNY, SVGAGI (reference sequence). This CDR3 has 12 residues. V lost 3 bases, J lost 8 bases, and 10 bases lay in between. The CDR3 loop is CASSYFGQEAFF. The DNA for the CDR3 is TGTGCCAGCAGTTATTTTGGACAGGAAGCTTTCTTT.

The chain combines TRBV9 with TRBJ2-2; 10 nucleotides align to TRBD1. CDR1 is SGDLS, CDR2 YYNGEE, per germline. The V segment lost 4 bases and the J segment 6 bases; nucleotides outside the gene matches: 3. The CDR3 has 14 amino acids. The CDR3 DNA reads TGTGCCAGCAGCCGACAGGGGGCTGCCGGGGAGCTGTTTTTT. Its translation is CASSRQGAAGELFF.

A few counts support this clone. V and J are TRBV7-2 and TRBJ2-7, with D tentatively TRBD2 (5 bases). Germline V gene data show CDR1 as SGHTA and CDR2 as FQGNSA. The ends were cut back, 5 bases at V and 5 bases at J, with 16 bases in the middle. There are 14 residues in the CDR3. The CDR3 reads CASSTYLASDEQYF. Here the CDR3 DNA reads TGTGCCAGCAGCACCTACTTAGCGTCCGACGAGCAGTACTTC. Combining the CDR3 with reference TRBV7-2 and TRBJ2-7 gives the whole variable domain GAGVSQSPSNKVTEKGKDVELRCDPISGHTALYWYRQSLGQGLEFLIYFQGNSAPDKSGLPSDRFSAERTGGSVSTLTIQRTQQEDSAVYLCASSTYLASDEQYFGPGTRLTVT.

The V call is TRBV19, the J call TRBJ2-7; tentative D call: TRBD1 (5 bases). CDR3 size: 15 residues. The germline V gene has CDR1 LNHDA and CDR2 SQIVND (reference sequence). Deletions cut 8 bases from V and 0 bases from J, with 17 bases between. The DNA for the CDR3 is TGTGCCAGTTCTAGGCTAGGGGCAGCCTCCTACGAGCAGTACTTC. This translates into CASSRLGAASYEQYF.

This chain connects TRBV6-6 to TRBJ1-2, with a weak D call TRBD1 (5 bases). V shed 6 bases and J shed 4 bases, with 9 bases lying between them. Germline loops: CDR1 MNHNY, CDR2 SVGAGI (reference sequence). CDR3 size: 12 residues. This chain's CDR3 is CASSTDSYGYTF. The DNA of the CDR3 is TGTGCCAGCAGCACCGACAGCTATGGCTACACCTTC.